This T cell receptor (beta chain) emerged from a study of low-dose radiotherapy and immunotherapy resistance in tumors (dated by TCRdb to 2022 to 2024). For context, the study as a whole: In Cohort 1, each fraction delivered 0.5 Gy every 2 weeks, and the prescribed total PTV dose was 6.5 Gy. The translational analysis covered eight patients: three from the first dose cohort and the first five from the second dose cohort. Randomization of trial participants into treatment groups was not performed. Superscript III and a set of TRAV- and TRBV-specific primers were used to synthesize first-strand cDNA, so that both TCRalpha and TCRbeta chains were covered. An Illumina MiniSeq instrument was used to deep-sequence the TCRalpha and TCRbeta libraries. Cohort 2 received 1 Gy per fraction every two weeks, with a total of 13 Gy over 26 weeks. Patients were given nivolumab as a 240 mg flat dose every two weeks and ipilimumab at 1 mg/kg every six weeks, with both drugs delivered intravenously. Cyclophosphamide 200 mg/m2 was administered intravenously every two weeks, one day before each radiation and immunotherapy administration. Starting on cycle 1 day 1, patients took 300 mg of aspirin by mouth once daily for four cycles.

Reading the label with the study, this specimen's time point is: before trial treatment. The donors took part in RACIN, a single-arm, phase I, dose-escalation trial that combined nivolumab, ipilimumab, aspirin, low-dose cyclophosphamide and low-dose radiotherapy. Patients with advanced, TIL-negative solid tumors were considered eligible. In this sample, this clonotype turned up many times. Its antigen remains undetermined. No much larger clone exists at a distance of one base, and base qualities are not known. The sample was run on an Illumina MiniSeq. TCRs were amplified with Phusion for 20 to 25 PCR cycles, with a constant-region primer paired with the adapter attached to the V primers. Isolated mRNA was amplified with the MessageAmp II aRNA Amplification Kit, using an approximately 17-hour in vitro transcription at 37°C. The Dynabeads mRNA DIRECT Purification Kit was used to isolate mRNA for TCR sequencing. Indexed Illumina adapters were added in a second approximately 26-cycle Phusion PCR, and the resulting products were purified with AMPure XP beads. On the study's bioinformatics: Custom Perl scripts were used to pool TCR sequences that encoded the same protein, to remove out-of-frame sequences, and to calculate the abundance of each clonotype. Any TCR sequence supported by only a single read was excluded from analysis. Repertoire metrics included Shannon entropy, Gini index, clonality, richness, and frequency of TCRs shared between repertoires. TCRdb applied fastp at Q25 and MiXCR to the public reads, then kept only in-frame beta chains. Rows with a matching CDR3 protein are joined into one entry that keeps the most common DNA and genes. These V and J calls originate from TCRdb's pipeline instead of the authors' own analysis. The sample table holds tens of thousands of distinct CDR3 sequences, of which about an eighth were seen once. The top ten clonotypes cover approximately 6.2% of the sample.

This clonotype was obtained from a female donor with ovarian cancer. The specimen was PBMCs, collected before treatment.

The CDR3 in this case is CASSLERESSYEQYF. DNA sequence: TGTGCCAGCAGTTTAGAGAGGGAGAGCTCCTACGAGCAGTACTTC. Rearrangement joined TRBV28 to TRBJ2-7; the D region possibly corresponds to TRBD2 (5 bases align). Reading from cysteine to phenylalanine, the CDR3 counts 15 amino acids. Of the read, only the CDR3 DNA is kept; its 45 bases are in frame from base 1. Per the germline V gene, MDHEN is the CDR1 and SYDVKM is the CDR2. The V and J ends are trimmed by 2 bases and 0 bases, leaving 11 bases between them.